The sequence of this TCR beta chain was determined in a study of T-cell memory formation after mild COVID-19 (dated by TCRdb to about 2021). Notes on the research overall: Most TCR sequence clusters were specific to one of the two donors. In a couple of donors, T-cell clones that expanded and contracted after mild COVID-19 were tracked by sequencing TCRalpha and TCRbeta repertoires over time. Two young, previously healthy adult volunteers, one female and one male, were included in the cohort. Study-wide conclusions, independent of this receptor: Whether the second-wave clones peaking on day 37 were SARS-CoV-2 specific was not confirmed. The study included only two mild cases, and larger cohorts that include severe cases with pre-infection samples were judged to be necessary. Contracting CD4+ clones were located mainly in the CM and EM memory subsets, whereas CD8+ clones were found to be enriched in EMRA. Clones that contracted from day 15 to 85 showed balanced CD4/CD8 phenotypes, whereas a second wave of clones that expanded from day 15 to 37 leaned towards CD4+. Some responding clones were detected in pre-infection memory, which suggested that pre-existing cross-reactive memory T cells had joined the SARS-CoV-2 response.

Instrument used: Illumina NovaSeq 6000. TCRalpha and TCRbeta cDNA libraries were constructed by 5'RACE with constant-segment primers, with sample barcodes and unique molecular identifiers being introduced. RNA was extracted from every sample with Trizol reagent. Libraries were amplified in two PCR steps, with a second sample barcode and Illumina TruSeq adapters added in the second step. Sequencing of libraries was performed on an Illumina NovaSeq with 2 x 150 bp paired-end reads. On the study's bioinformatics: Reads were demultiplexed and collapsed into UMI-guided consensus sequences with migec v1.2.7. With mixcr v2.1.11, UMI consensuses were aligned to TRA and TRB V and J templates and assembled into clonotypes. Expanded or contracted clonotypes were those called significant by both edgeR and NoisET, with noise models trained on biological replicates. edgeR calls used a false discovery rate-adjusted p below 0.01 and a log2 fold-change threshold of 1. As an exploratory analysis of dynamics, max-normalized trajectories of the 1000 most abundant clonotypes were examined by PCA with hierarchical clustering. Separately sequenced CD4+ and CD8+ repertoires were used to assign the CD4 or CD8 phenotype of responding clones. TCRdb reran the public reads through fastp at Q25 and MiXCR, keeping productive beta chains. Entries that share a CDR3 protein sequence are merged under the most common genes and DNA. The V and J calls were not made by the authors but by TCRdb's processing. The sample table records roughly 550,000 distinct CDR3 sequences; 20% of these occur just once. The top ten constitute 12% of the sample.

As concerns this clonotype: Its cognate antigen has yet to be identified. No base quality values were provided; no much bigger clone lies one nucleotide off.

Ficoll-Paque density gradient centrifugation was used to isolate PBMCs. The germline V gene specifies SGHTA as CDR1 and FQGTGA as CDR2. Including the terminal cysteine and phenylalanine, the CDR3 comprises 14 residues. Just CDR3 DNA is preserved here, 42 bases in frame from base 1. Ends trimmed: V by 3 bases, J by 5 bases; bases unmatched to a gene: 5. The receptor was isolated from an adult woman who had mild COVID-19 (a few samples of this study predate the infection). The sample titles of this study are shuffled in the database, so cell type and time point are left out; the donor was told from shared clones. The sequencing sample was made of PBMCs or a T cell subset sorted from them (not recorded which). Recombination connected TRBV7-3 to TRBJ2-7, and TRBD1 matches 9 of the central bases. In nucleotide form, the sequence is TGTGCCAGCAGCTTGACAGGGGGAGTGGACGAGCAGTACTTC. Its product reads: CASSLTGGVDEQYF.